The rows below give T cell receptor beta chains drawn from one sample of a study of T cell responses to AZD1222 COVID-19 vaccine. The protocol was immunoSEQ multiplex PCR, while the TCRdb copy is restricted to in-frame clones and leaves out a portion. The data hold 140,000 to 150,000 clones, with around 89% observed a single time. Sequencing was performed on peripheral blood, taken on day 0 of AZD1222 vaccination. The receptors come from an adult in good health. CDR3s include the opening cysteine and the closing phenylalanine or tryptophan. A D gene is named only where the DNA matches it firmly. Not every row has a clone size; where given, it reads once, few, many or a size class.

V	J	D	size	CDR3	DNA
TRBV19	TRBJ2-7	TRBD1	-	CASSSRDSLAYEQYF	TGTGCCAGTAGTTCGAGGGACAGTCTAGCCTACGAGCAGTACTTC
TRBV5-1	TRBJ2-7	TRBD2	few	CASSLGGPSGGYEQYF	TGCGCCAGCAGCTTGGGTGGGCCTAGCGGGGGGTACGAGCAGTACTTC
TRBV5-6	TRBJ2-3	TRBD1	-	CASSLPGGTDTQYF	TGTGCCAGCAGCTTGCCAGGGGGAACAGATACGCAGTATTTT
TRBV7-2	TRBJ2-1	-	-	CASKGGLALYNEQFF	TGTGCCAGCAAGGGGGGTCTAGCGCTTTACAATGAGCAGTTCTTC
TRBV5-6	TRBJ2-7	TRBD1	-	CASSPVDRGIHEQYF	TGTGCCAGCAGCCCAGTCGACAGGGGAATCCACGAGCAGTACTTC
TRBV3-1/TRBV3-2	TRBJ2-7	-	-	CASSRAGVVGEQYF	TGTGCCAGCAGCCGGGCTGGGGTCGTCGGCGAGCAGTACTTC
TRBV5-4	TRBJ1-6	TRBD1	-	CASSRSRGEYNSPLHF	TGTGCCAGCAGCCGGAGCAGGGGGGAGTATAATTCACCCCTCCACTTT
TRBV3-1/TRBV3-2	TRBJ2-5	-	-	CASSRDRQETQYF	TGTGCCAGCAGCCGAGACAGACAAGAGACCCAGTACTTC
TRBV2	TRBJ1-1	-	-	CASSWDTEAFF	TGTGCCAGCAGTTGGGACACTGAAGCTTTCTTT
TRBV20-1	TRBJ1-1	-	-	CSASPGEYTEAFF	TGCAGTGCTAGTCCCGGGGAGTACACTGAAGCTTTCTTT
TRBV7-2	TRBJ1-1	-	-	CASSSVLGTEAFF	TGTGCCAGCAGCTCGGTTCTAGGCACTGAAGCTTTCTTT
TRBV15	TRBJ2-1	TRBD2	-	CATSRGLGAGGQFF	TGTGCCACCAGCAGAGGTCTTGGCGCGGGAGGGCAGTTCTTC
TRBV12-3/TRBV12-4	TRBJ2-7	-	once	CASSKAQTAEQYF	TGTGCCAGCAGTAAAGCCCAGACCGCCGAGCAGTACTTC
TRBV5-6	TRBJ2-7	-	-	CASRAGSYEQYF	TGTGCCAGCAGGGCTGGCTCCTACGAGCAGTACTTC
TRBV19	TRBJ2-4	TRBD1	-	CASNSGTGILNIQYF	TGTGCCAGTAATTCCGGGACAGGGATTTTGAACATTCAGTACTTC
TRBV29-1	TRBJ1-4	TRBD1	-	CSAGQTNEKLFF	TGCAGCGCGGGACAGACTAATGAAAAACTGTTTTTT
TRBV19	TRBJ1-1	TRBD1	-	CASRRFSGGAFF	TGTGCCAGTAGACGATTCTCAGGGGGAGCTTTCTTT
TRBV5-1	TRBJ1-1	TRBD1	-	CASSSPGQVNTEAFF	TGCGCCAGCAGCTCACCGGGACAGGTGAACACTGAAGCTTTCTTT
TRBV7-8	TRBJ2-5	-	-	CASSLAETQETQYF	TGTGCCAGCAGCTTAGCCGAGACCCAAGAGACCCAGTACTTC
TRBV6-4	TRBJ2-3	TRBD2	-	CASSDSTSADTQYF	TGTGCCAGCAGTGACTCGACTAGCGCCGATACGCAGTATTTT
TRBV13	TRBJ2-2	-	-	CASSPRLIRAGELFF	TGTGCCAGCAGCCCCCGTCTGATCCGAGCCGGGGAGCTGTTTTTT
TRBV9	TRBJ2-2	TRBD1	-	CASSPTGTGYTGELFF	TGTGCCAGCAGTCCAACCGGGACAGGGTACACCGGGGAGCTGTTTTTT
TRBV4-1	TRBJ1-5	-	many	CASSRWRGQPQHF	TGCGCCAGCAGCCGGTGGAGGGGCCAGCCCCAGCATTTT
TRBV18	TRBJ1-4	TRBD1	-	CASSLNRGGEEKLFF	TGTGCCAGCTCACTGAACAGGGGAGGTGAAGAAAAACTGTTTTTT
TRBV6-5	TRBJ2-5	-	-	CASSLYPRQETQYF	TGTGCCAGCAGTCTCTACCCGCGTCAAGAGACCCAGTACTTC
TRBV5-8	TRBJ1-6	-	-	CASSRPGWAEDSPLHF	TGTGCCAGCAGCCGGCCGGGGTGGGCCGAAGATTCACCCCTCCACTTT
TRBV7-8	TRBJ1-6	TRBD1	-	CASSLTPGGSSYNSPLHF	TGTGCCAGCAGCTTGACCCCAGGGGGAAGCTCCTATAATTCACCCCTCCACTTT
TRBV7-9	TRBJ1-4	-	few	CASSLGGRVEKLFF	TGTGCCAGCAGCTTAGGGGGGAGAGTCGAAAAACTGTTTTTT
TRBV27	TRBJ2-7	TRBD1	-	CASSSWDRSSYEQYF	TGTGCCAGCAGTTCATGGGACAGAAGCTCCTACGAGCAGTACTTC
TRBV7-3	TRBJ1-1	-	-	CASSPVDAARGEAFF	TGTGCCAGCAGCCCCGTGGACGCCGCGAGGGGTGAAGCTTTCTTT
TRBV3-1/TRBV3-2	TRBJ1-5	-	-	CASSQGQGGDQPQHF	TGTGCCAGCAGCCAAGGCCAAGGAGGGGATCAGCCCCAGCATTTT